Below are 20 T cell receptor beta chains sequenced from a single sample in a study of T cells after yellow fever vaccination. In TCRdb, the 5' RACE reads were re-called with MiXCR into one record per CDR3 protein. The sample consists of more than 75,000 distinct CDR3 sequences, 8% to 10% of them appearing once. This material consisted of CD8+ T cells not binding an NS4B(214-222) dextramer, sorted from PBMCs, taken roughly 15 days after the first yellow fever vaccination. These receptors all stem from a man aged 18-30 years who received the YFV17D yellow fever vaccine.

This clonotype was found a few times. V is TRBV27 and J is TRBJ1-2, with 9 bases aligning to TRBD1. Germline lookup yields CDR1 MNHEY and CDR2 SMNVEV (reference sequence). This CDR3 contains 15 residues. With 5 bases clipped from V and 4 bases from J, the junction kept 8 bases outside the gene matches. CDR3 protein: CASSLTPGQGYGYTF. Written as DNA, the CDR3 is TGTGCCAGCAGTCTAACCCCGGGACAGGGCTATGGCTACACCTTC.

This clonotype was observed a few times. The CDR3 coding sequence is TGCAGTGCTAGACAACAGGAGTACCCCCTAGGCTATGGCTACACCTTC. Translated: CSARQQEYPLGYGYTF. This sequence joins TRBV20-1 and TRBJ1-2, with D perhaps TRBD1 (5 bases). CDR1 is DFQATT and CDR2 is SNEGSKA in the germline V gene (reference sequence). CDR3 length: 16 residues. Between the trimmed V and J ends, which lost 2 bases and 4 bases, there was a span of 20 bases.

This chain uses TRBV27 with TRBJ1-2, with TRBD1 as a possible D gene (6 bases). The V gene's germline CDR1 is MNHEY and CDR2 SMNVEV (reference sequence). The CDR3 consists of 14 residues. The V end was cut by 3 bases, the J end by 2 bases, with 10 bases between. CDR3 protein: CASSFRGENYGYTF. CDR3 in DNA: TGTGCCAGCAGTTTCAGGGGTGAAAACTATGGCTACACCTTC.

This clonotype was counted between two and nine times. The J gene is TRBJ1-2, the V gene TRBV7-6; D possibly corresponds to TRBD1 (5 bases). V lost 5 bases, J lost 5 bases, and 12 bases lay in between. The CDR3 has 13 residues. The germline gives CDR1 SGHVS, CDR2 FNYEAQ. CDR3 bases: TGTGCCAGCAGCCCGGGGGGGACGTATGGCTACACCTTC. It is translated as CASSPGGTYGYTF.

The V gene is TRBV27, the J gene TRBJ2-1; D unresolved. Germline V gives CDR1 MNHEY, CDR2 SMNVEV (reference sequence). The V and J ends lost 3 bases and 2 bases respectively, with 8 bases between them. This CDR3 comprises 14 residues. This CDR3 reads CASSFNMAYNEQFF. The CDR3 DNA is TGTGCCAGCAGTTTCAACATGGCCTACAATGAGCAGTTCTTC.

This clonotype was counted between two and nine times. This rearrangement joins TRBV4-2 to TRBJ1-1; weak D call: TRBD1 (5 bases). Trimming took 3 bases from V and 10 from J, leaving 12 bases between them. CDR3 length: 12 amino acids. Germline CDR1 and CDR2: LGHNA and YNFKEQ. CDR3 bases: TGTGCCAGCAGCCAGGGGGAGGCGAGAGCTTTCTTT. It yields the protein CASSQGEARAFF.

CDR3 nucleotide sequence: TGTGCCAGCAGCCCCCCCATACGCACAGATACGCAGTATTTT. Translating gives CASSPPIRTDTQYF. The chain couples TRBV5-5 to TRBJ2-3; D not certain. Trimming left V 4 bases short and J 1 base short, with 10 bases between. The CDR3 runs 14 residues. Per germline, CDR1 SGHKS and CDR2 YYEKEE (reference sequence).

This clonotype was seen many times. The J gene is TRBJ2-1, the V gene TRBV11-1; D possibly matches TRBD1 or TRBD2 (5 bases each). Germline-derived CDR1 and CDR2 are SGHAT and FQDESV (reference sequence). V gave up 0 bases and J gave up 4 bases, with 7 bases separating them. This CDR3 is 14 amino acids long. The DNA of the CDR3 is TGTGCCAGCAGCTTAGCGGGGGTTTACAATGAGCAGTTCTTC. This gives the protein CASSLAGVYNEQFF.

This clonotype occurred a few times. V gene TRBV7-6 combines with J gene TRBJ1-1; tentatively, D is TRBD1 (6 bases). This CDR3 spans 14 amino acids. V dropped 4 bases and J dropped 4 bases, with 13 bases sitting between them. The germline V gene encodes CDR1 SGHVS and CDR2 FNYEAQ. The CDR3 here is CASSSSGEGTEAFF. The CDR3 DNA is TGTGCCAGCAGCTCCTCAGGGGAGGGCACTGAAGCTTTCTTT.

The table lists this clonotype with a few counts. The chain recombines TRBV2 with TRBJ2-3; no firm D call. CDR1 is SNHLY and CDR2 is FYNNEI in the germline V gene. The CDR3 is 13 amino acids. V dropped 6 bases and J dropped 6 bases, with 13 bases sitting between them. As DNA, the CDR3 is TGTGCCAGCAGCTCCACGGATGGGGATACGCAGTATTTT. Amino acids: CASSSTDGDTQYF. Based on the CDR3 plus reference TRBV2 and TRBJ2-3, the full variable domain is EPEVTQTPSHQVTQMGQEVILRCVPISNHLYFYWYRQILGQKVEFLVSFYNNEISEKSEIFDDQFSVERPDGSNFTLKIRSTKLEDSAMYFCASSSTDGDTQYFGPGTRLTVL.

At least ten counts were recorded for this clonotype. The chain couples TRBV11-2 to TRBJ2-3; D not certain. Germline-derived CDR1 and CDR2 are SGHAT and FQNNGV. V gave up 5 bases and J gave up 4 bases, with 7 bases separating them. The length of the CDR3 is 12 residues. The CDR3: CASSPDADTQYF. The CDR3 coding sequence is TGTGCCAGCAGCCCAGACGCAGATACGCAGTATTTT.

The chain uses TRBV12-3 or TRBV12-4 and TRBJ2-3; 8 nucleotides align to TRBD2. CDR3 length equals 18 residues. V lost 8 bases, J lost 2 bases, and 18 bases stayed unmatched. CDR3 sequence reads: CASGTLDVAGGLTDTQYF. As DNA, the CDR3 is TGTGCCAGCGGGACTCTGGATGTGGCGGGGGGCCTCACAGATACGCAGTATTTT.

The chain couples TRBV7-9 to TRBJ1-1; a weak D match, TRBD1 (6 bases). The CDR3 contains 15 residues. The germline CDR1 and CDR2 sequences are SEHNR and FQNEAQ (reference sequence). Between the trimmed V and J ends, which lost 2 bases and 5 bases, there was a span of 15 bases. The CDR3 region has the DNA TGTGCCAGCAGCTTAACCAACAGGGAGGGGACTGAAGCTTTCTTT. Residues: CASSLTNREGTEAFF.

The chain links TRBV4-3 to TRBJ2-7; tentative D call: TRBD1 (5 bases). Germline V CDR1 and CDR2: LGHNA, YSLEER. Trimming pared 0 bases from V and 12 bases from J, leaving 15 bases between. The CDR3 is made up of 13 amino acids. The CDR3: CASSQDTPGRRYF. The CDR3 bases are TGCGCCAGCAGCCAAGATACGCCAGGGCGGCGGTACTTC.

This clonotype occurred many times. The chain uses TRBV6-4 and TRBJ2-3; 7 bases line up with TRBD2. The junction had 4 bases not matched to a gene; V was cut back by 2 bases and J by 2 bases. CDR1 is MRHNA and CDR2 is SNTAGT in the germline V gene. This CDR3 spans 15 amino acids. The CDR3 reads CASSDGGGTTDTQYF. In DNA, the CDR3 is TGTGCCAGCAGTGACGGGGGGGGGACCACAGATACGCAGTATTTT.

This clonotype showed up just a few times. The chain couples TRBV20-1 to TRBJ2-7, with TRBD1 matching 7 bases. V was clipped by 3 bases and J by 0 bases; unmatched bases: 5. Germline CDR1 is DFQATT and CDR2 is SNEGSKA (reference sequence). The CDR3 is 14 residues long. The CDR3 DNA reads TGCAGTGCTAGGGGACAGTTAAGCTCCTACGAGCAGTACTTC. Its translation: CSARGQLSSYEQYF.

This clonotype showed up just a few times. The chain combines TRBV27 with TRBJ1-6; 9 bases are a match to TRBD1. Looked up from germline, CDR1 is MNHEY and CDR2 is SMNVEV (reference sequence). The CDR3 runs 16 residues. The V segment lost 1 base and the J segment 5 bases; nucleotides outside the gene matches: 3. The CDR3 reads CASSLWGQGNNSPLHF. DNA of the CDR3: TGTGCCAGCAGTTTATGGGGACAGGGAAATAATTCACCCCTCCACTTT.

Relative to its sample, this clonotype is medium-sized. This CDR3 reads CASSAGGGSQYF. As DNA, the CDR3 is TGTGCCAGCAGTGCAGGGGGCGGGTCCCAGTACTTC. The genes are TRBV6-6 and TRBJ2-5; 8 nucleotides agree with TRBD1. The CDR3 contains 12 residues. Germline assignment: CDR1 MNHNY and CDR2 SVGAGI (reference sequence). With V trimmed by 5 bases and J by 9 bases, 5 bases remained unmatched.

The chain uses TRBV6-5 and TRBJ1-2; D may be TRBD1 (5 bases). V was shortened by 2 bases and J by 1 base, with 17 bases between the two germline ends. Germline V CDR1 and CDR2: MNHEY, SVGAGI. The CDR3 runs 17 residues. The CDR3 region has the DNA TGTGCCAGCAGTTACACAGCACAAACGACAGATAACTATGGCTACACCTTC. Its translation: CASSYTAQTTDNYGYTF.

This clonotype was counted a few times. The genes are TRBV19 and TRBJ2-7; D possibly corresponds to TRBD1 (6 bases). Trimming pared 9 bases from V and 3 bases from J, leaving 18 bases between. Germline loops: CDR1 LNHDA, CDR2 SQIVND (reference sequence). CDR3 length: 14 amino acids. The CDR3 sequence: CASRGRDTYYEQYF. The DNA of the CDR3 is TGTGCCAGCCGTGGCAGGGACACCTACTACGAGCAGTACTTC.